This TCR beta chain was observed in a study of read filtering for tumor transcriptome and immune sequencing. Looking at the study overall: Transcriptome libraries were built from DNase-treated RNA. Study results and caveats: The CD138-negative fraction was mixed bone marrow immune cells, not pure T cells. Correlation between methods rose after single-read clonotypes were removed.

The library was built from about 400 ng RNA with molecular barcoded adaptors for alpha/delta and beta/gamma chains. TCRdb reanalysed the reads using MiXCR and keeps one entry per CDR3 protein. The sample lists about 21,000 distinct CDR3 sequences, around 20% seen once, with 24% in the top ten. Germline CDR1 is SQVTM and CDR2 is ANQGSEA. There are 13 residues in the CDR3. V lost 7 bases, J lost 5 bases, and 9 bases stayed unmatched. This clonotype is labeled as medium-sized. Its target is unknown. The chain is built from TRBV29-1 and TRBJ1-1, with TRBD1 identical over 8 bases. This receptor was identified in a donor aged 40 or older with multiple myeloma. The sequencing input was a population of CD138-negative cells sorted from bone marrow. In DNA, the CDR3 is TGCAGCGGCCTGACAGGGGAGGGGACTGAAGCTTTCTTT. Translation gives CSGLTGEGTEAFF.